A selection of T cell receptor beta chains follows, all from one sample in a study of T cell responses to AZD1222 COVID-19 vaccine. Using immunoSEQ multiplex PCR, the repertoire was profiled, and TCRdb retains in-frame clones only, with some absent. The data show 150,000 or so clones, with 85% to 95% seen just once and about 1.5% held by the top ten. The material was peripheral blood, obtained on day 0 of AZD1222 vaccination. All receptors derive from an adult in good health. CDR3s leave out the opening cysteine and the closing phenylalanine or tryptophan.

V	J	CDR3
TRBV28	TRBJ1-1	ASSTPGTVNTEAF
TRBV18	TRBJ1-2	ASSPPGGAEYGYT
TRBV2	TRBJ1-1	ASRLGGNTEAF
TRBV10-1	TRBJ1-5	ASSPGRDTNQPQH
TRBV6-5	TRBJ2-5	ASSSDGQGRETQY
TRBV27	TRBJ1-3	AKRGWSGNTIY
TRBV5-4	TRBJ2-4	ASSLKGTDIQY
TRBV29-1	TRBJ1-5	SVKGQEGLPQH
TRBV10-3	TRBJ2-3	AISESIVRPDTQY
TRBV9	TRBJ1-2	ASSVGDPRGYT